Presented here are 6 T cell receptor beta chains from one specimen sequenced in a study of cytomegalovirus exposure and HLA in healthy donors. Vbeta (60) and Jbeta (13) primers were used in the PCR. Profiled with immunoSEQ multiplex PCR; TCRdb holds only in-frame clones, not every one. The sample includes about 100,000 clones, 76% of them seen just once. Sample: PBMCs. These TCRs come from a man aged 35-49 years in good health and CMV-seronegative.

This clone came up a few times. V gene TRBV5-6 combines with J gene TRBJ2-3; tentatively, D is TRBD1 (6 bases). The CDR3 runs 13 residues. V dropped 5 bases and J dropped 4 bases, with 11 bases sitting between them. The V gene's germline CDR1 is SGHDT and CDR2 YYEEEE. Here the CDR3 reads CASRPTGSDTQYF. Written as DNA, the CDR3 is TGTGCCAGCAGACCGACAGGTTCAGATACGCAGTATTTT.

The chain uses TRBV25-1 and TRBJ2-5; 9 bases are shared with TRBD2. The CDR3 is made up of 15 amino acids. Germline loops: CDR1 MGHDK, CDR2 SYGVNS. V shed 2 bases, J shed 4 bases, and the junction held 5 bases outside the gene matches. This chain's CDR3 is CASSEALAGRETQYF. CDR3 nucleotides: TGTGCCAGCAGTGAAGCTCTAGCGGGGAGAGAGACCCAGTACTTC.

The chain has TRBV7-8 and TRBJ2-5; D perhaps matches TRBD1 (5 bases). V was pared by 7 bases and J by 4 bases, with 13 bases between. The CDR3 sequence is 13 residues long. CDR1 is SGHVS and CDR2 is FQNEAQ in the germline V gene. CDR3 amino acids: CASTDPGLETQYF. The CDR3 nucleotides are TGTGCCAGCACCGACCCAGGGCTAGAGACCCAGTACTTC.

V is TRBV2 and J is TRBJ2-1, with D perhaps matching TRBD2 (6 bases). The CDR3 consists of 13 residues. Germline CDR1 reads SNHLY; CDR2 reads FYNNEI. V lost 4 bases to trimming and J lost 10 bases, with 14 bases between them. The CDR3 bases are TGTGCCAGCAGTGCCCAACCGGGGGTGGAGCAGTTCTTC. It translates to CASSAQPGVEQFF. The full variable domain, rest sourced from reference TRBV2 and TRBJ2-1, is EPEVTQTPSHQVTQMGQEVILRCVPISNHLYFYWYRQILGQKVEFLVSFYNNEISEKSEIFDDQFSVERPDGSNFTLKIRSTKLEDSAMYFCASSAQPGVEQFFGPGTRLTVL.

This clone was detected only a few times. Germline and junction disagree at one end, which may indicate a read error. The rearrangement joins TRBV7-9 to TRBJ2-3, with 8 nucleotides matching TRBD2. Germline V gives CDR1 SEHNR, CDR2 FQNEAQ (reference sequence). The CDR3 contains 18 residues. The CDR3: CSSSLPAGAQTLGNTQYF. DNA for the CDR3: TGTTCCAGCAGCTTACCAGCGGGGGCGCAAACCCTCGGGAATACGCAGTATTTT.

The table lists this clone with a few counts. V is TRBV11-2 and J is TRBJ1-6; D unresolved. Trimming shortened V by 5 bases and J by 8 bases, and 16 bases separated the two germline ends. CDR1 and CDR2 from the germline V gene are SGHAT and FQNNGV. CDR3 length: 15 amino acids. The CDR3 is CASSLATLLDSPLHF. The DNA for the CDR3 is TGTGCCAGCAGCCTAGCGACTTTGCTGGATTCACCCCTCCACTTT.